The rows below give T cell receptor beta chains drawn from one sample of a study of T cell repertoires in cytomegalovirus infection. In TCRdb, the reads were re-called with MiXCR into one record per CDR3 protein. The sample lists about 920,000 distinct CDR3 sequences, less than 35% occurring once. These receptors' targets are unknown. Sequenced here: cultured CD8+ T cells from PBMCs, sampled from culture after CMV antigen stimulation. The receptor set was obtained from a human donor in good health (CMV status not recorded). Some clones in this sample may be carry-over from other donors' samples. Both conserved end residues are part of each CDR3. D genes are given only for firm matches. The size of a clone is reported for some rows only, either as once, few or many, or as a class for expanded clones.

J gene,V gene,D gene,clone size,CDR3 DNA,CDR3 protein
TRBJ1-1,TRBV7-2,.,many,TGTGCCAGCAGACCTTTGACAAACAAGAACACTGAAGCTTTCTTT,CASRPLTNKNTEAFF
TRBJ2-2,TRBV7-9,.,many,TGTGCCAGCAGCTTAGTTGGGGGCACCGGGGAGCTGTTTTTT,CASSLVGGTGELFF
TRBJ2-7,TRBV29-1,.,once,TGCAGCATCCGGACAGACTTCTCCTACGAGCAGTACTTC,CSIRTDFSYEQYF
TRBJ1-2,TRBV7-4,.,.,TGTGCCAGCAGCGCTACGACAAGCAACTATGGCTACACCTTC,CASSATTSNYGYTF
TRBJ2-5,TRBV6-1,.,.,TGTGCCAGCAGTGAAGCGAGTAGGAGATTCTTTCAAGAGACCCAGTACTTC,CASSEASRRFFQETQYF
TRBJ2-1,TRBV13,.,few,TGTGCCAGCAGTTTAGAGGCCCAGCAGTTCTTC,CASSLEAQQFF
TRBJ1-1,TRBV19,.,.,TGTGCCAGTAGTATATACGCCGTCGGACACGTGGAAGCTTTCTTT,CASSIYAVGHVEAFF
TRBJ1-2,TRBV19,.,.,TGTGCCAGTAGTATTTCCGAGGTTGACTATGGCTACACCTTC,CASSISEVDYGYTF
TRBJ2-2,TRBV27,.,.,TGTGCCAGCAGTTATGGGGGGCCATCTACCGGGGAGCTGTTTTTT,CASSYGGPSTGELFF
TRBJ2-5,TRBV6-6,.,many,TGTGCCAGCAGTTCGATTACAGGGTTGGGGGTCCAAGAGACCCAGTACTTC,CASSSITGLGVQETQYF
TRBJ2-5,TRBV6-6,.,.,TGTGCCAGCAGCCCCGGGACAAGGTACCAAGAGACCCAGTACTTC,CASSPGTRYQETQYF
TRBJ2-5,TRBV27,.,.,TGTCTTACCTCGGACAGGGAGGGGGAGACCCAGTACTTC,CLTSDREGETQYF
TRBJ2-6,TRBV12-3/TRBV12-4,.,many,TGTGCCAGCAGTCCGAGCCCTGGGGCCAACGTCCTGACTTTC,CASSPSPGANVLTF
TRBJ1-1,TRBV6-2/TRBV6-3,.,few,TGTGCCAGCAGTTACTCGGGCACCTTAAAGGTGAACACTGAAGCTTTCTTT,CASSYSGTLKVNTEAFF
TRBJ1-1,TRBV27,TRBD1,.,TGTGCCAGCAGTCCCGGGGGGGGACAGGGTGAGTTGATCGCTGAAGCTTTCTTT,CASSPGGGQGELIAEAFF
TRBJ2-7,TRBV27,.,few,TGTGCCAGCAGTACCGGGACTGCCCTCTACGAGCAGTACTTC,CASSTGTALYEQYF
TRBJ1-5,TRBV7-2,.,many,TGTGCCAGCAGCCCCAACTATCAGCCCCAGCATTTT,CASSPNYQPQHF